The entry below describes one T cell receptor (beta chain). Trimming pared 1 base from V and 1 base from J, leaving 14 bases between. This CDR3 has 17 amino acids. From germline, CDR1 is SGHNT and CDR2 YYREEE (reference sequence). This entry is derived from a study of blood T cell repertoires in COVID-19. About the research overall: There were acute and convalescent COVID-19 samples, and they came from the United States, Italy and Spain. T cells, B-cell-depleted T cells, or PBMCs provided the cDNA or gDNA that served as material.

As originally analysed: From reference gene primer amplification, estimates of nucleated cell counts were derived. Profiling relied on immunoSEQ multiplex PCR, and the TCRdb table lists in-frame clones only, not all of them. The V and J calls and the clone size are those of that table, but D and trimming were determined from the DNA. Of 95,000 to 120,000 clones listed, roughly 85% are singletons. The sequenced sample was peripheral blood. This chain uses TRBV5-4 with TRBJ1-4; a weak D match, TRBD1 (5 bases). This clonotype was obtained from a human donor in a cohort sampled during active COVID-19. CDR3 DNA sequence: TGTGCCAGCAGCTTGAGGGGCAGGATGGGAACTAATGAAAAACTGTTTTTT. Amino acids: CASSLRGRMGTNEKLFF.